Listed here are 6 T cell receptor beta chains from one sample, sequenced in a study of OX40 agonist ivuxolimab in advanced cancers. Method: immunoSEQ multiplex PCR; TCRdb's copy keeps in-frame clones and lacks some. Among more than 65,000 clones, approximately 80% were seen once, and the ten largest hold more than 0.95%. Specimen: CD4+ or CD8+ T cells sorted from blood, collected in a trial of the OX40 agonist ivuxolimab. These receptors all stem from an adult with an advanced solid tumor such as melanoma, head and neck, liver or kidney cancer.

CDR3 in DNA: TGCGCCAGCAGCCAAGATTTCTTAAGGGGTGAAGCTTTCTTT. This gives the protein CASSQDFLRGEAFF. The rearrangement links TRBV4-3 to TRBJ1-1, with a weak D call TRBD1 (5 bases). Germline assignment: CDR1 LGHNA and CDR2 YSLEER. The CDR3 consists of 14 residues. V was shortened by 0 bases and J by 7 bases, with 12 bases between the two germline ends.

The genes are TRBV6-5 and TRBJ2-3, with D unresolved. Germline V gene lookup returns CDR1 MNHEY and CDR2 SVGAGI. This CDR3 is 15 amino acids long. V was trimmed by 5 bases and J by 0 bases, leaving 12 bases between them. The CDR3 nucleotides are TGTGCCAGCAGTCTAAGTACAGCTAGCACAGATACGCAGTATTTT. Translation gives CASSLSTASTDTQYF.

The CDR3: CASSAGLADYNEQFF. CDR3 DNA: TGCGCCAGCAGCGCCGGACTAGCGGACTACAATGAGCAGTTCTTC. The V call is TRBV5-1, the J call TRBJ2-1; 10 nucleotides match TRBD2. Germline CDR1 and CDR2: SGHRS and YFSETQ. Trimming removed 4 bases from V and 3 bases from J; junction bases left unmatched: 4. The CDR3 runs 15 residues.

The genes are TRBV4-1 and TRBJ2-7; 11 bases map to TRBD2. With V trimmed by 0 bases and J by 3 bases, 10 bases remained unmatched. The CDR3 runs to 18 residues. Germline-derived CDR1 and CDR2 are MGHRA and YSYEKL. The CDR3 DNA reads TGCGCCAGCAGCCAAGATGTGGCTAGCGGGGGGACAGGCTACGAGCAGTACTTC. Its translation is CASSQDVASGGTGYEQYF.

CDR3 region: CASSLGVAGPQETQYF. The DNA of the CDR3 is TGTGCCAGCAGCTTAGGGGTAGCGGGACCGCAAGAGACCCAGTACTTC. The V gene is TRBV7-7, the J gene TRBJ2-5, with 8 bases fitting TRBD2. The CDR3 sequence is 16 residues long. Germline V gene sequence: CDR1 SSHAT, CDR2 FNYEAQ (reference sequence). The trim removed 1 base at V and 2 bases at J, leaving 6 bases unmatched.

This chain joins TRBV29-1 and TRBJ1-1; perhaps TRBD1 as D (6 bases). This CDR3 contains 11 residues. V was shortened by 5 bases and J by 5 bases, with 9 bases between the two germline ends. The germline gives CDR1 SQVTM, CDR2 ANQGSEA. The CDR3: CSVQGRTEAFF. CDR3 in DNA: TGCAGCGTTCAGGGGCGGACTGAAGCTTTCTTT.